This entry is about one TCR beta chain. Sequenced by immunoSEQ multiplex PCR; TCRdb stores in-frame clones only, minus some. The top ten hold around 1.7% of the sample, which has about 2,100,000 clones, about 92% seen once. It was CD45RO-negative cells, positively selected for CCR7, that made up naive CD8 cells, with terminally differentiated effector memory CD45RA+ cells excluded. The data originate from a study of shared clonotypes between healthy human individuals. The CDR3 sequence is 15 residues long. CDR1 LNHNV and CDR2 YYDKDF come from the germline V gene (reference sequence). V was clipped by 3 bases and J by 0 bases; unmatched bases: 2.

The chain employs TRBV15 and TRBJ1-5; TRBD1 matches at 7 bases. This TCR came from a man younger than 30 in good health. Some clones in this sample may be carry-over from other donors' samples. Sample: naive CD8+ T cells from PBMCs. This CDR3 reads CATSSGTDSNQPQHF. The CDR3 bases are TGTGCCACCAGCAGTGGGACAGATAGCAATCAGCCCCAGCATTTT. The full variable domain, its missing parts supplied by reference TRBV15 and TRBJ1-5, is DAMVIQNPRYQVTQFGKPVTLSCSQTLNHNVMYWYQQKSSQAPKLLFHYYDKDFNNEADTPDNFQSRRPNTSFCFLDIRSPGLGDTAMYLCATSSGTDSNQPQHFGDGTRLSIL.